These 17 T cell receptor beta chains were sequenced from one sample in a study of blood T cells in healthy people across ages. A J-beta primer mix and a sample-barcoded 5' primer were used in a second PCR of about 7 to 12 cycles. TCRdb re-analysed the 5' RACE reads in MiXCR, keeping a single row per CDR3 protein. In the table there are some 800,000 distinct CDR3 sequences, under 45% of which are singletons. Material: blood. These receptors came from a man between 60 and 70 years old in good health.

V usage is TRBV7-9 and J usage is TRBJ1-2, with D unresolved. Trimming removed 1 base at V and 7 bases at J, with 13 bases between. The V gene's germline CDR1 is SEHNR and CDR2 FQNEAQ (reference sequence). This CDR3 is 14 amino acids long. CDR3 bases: TGTGCCAGCAGCTTAGATATGCAGGAGGTTGGCTACACCTTC. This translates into CASSLDMQEVGYTF.

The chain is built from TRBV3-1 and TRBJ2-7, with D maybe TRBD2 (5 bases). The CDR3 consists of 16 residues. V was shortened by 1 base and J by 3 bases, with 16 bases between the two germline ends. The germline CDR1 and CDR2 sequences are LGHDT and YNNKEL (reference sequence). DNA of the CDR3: TGTGCCAGCAGCCAAGTACGGCGGGCCAACAACTACGAGCAGTACTTC. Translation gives CASSQVRRANNYEQYF.

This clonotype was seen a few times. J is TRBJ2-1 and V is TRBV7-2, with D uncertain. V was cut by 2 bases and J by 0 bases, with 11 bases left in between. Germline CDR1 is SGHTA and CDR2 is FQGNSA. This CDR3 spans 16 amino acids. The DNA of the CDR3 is TGTGCCAGCAGCTTAACCGGCGATCCCTCCTACAATGAGCAGTTCTTC. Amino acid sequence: CASSLTGDPSYNEQFF.

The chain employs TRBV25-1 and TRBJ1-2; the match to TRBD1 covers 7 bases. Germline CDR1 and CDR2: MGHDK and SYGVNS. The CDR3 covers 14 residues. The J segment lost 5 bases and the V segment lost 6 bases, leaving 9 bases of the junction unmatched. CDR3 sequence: CASSRTGVGYGYTF. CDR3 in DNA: TGTGCCAGCAGCAGAACAGGGGTAGGATATGGCTACACCTTC.

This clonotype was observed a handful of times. The CDR3 reads CASSLEQRRTGLGQFF. CDR3 in DNA: TGTGCCAGCAGTCTCGAACAGAGGCGCACAGGGTTAGGGCAGTTCTTC. The V and J genes are TRBV12-3 or TRBV12-4 and TRBJ2-1; D possibly corresponds to TRBD1 (6 bases). This CDR3 is 16 amino acids long. Trimming removed 5 bases from V and 12 bases from J, with 26 bases in between.

The CDR3 here is CASSISGAGLSDIQYF. In DNA form, the CDR3 reads TGTGCCAGCAGTATCTCGGGAGCGGGGCTAAGTGACATTCAGTACTTC. This sequence joins TRBV6-2 or TRBV6-3 and TRBJ2-5; 7 bases are shared with TRBD2. The J call is doubtful: the DNA matches TRBJ2-4 better. Germline CDR1 and CDR2: MNHEY and SVGEGT. CDR3 length equals 16 residues.

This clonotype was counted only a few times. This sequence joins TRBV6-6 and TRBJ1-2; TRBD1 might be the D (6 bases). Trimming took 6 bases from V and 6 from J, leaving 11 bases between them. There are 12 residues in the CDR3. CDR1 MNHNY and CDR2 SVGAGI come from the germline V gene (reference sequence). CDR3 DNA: TGTGCCAGCAGGCCCCCAGGGGATGGCTACACCTTC. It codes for CASRPPGDGYTF.

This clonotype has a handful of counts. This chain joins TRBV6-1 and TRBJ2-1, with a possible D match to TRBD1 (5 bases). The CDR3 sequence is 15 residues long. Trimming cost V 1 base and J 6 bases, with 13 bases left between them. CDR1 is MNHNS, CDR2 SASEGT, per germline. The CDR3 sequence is CASSEGKGKSNEQFF. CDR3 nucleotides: TGTGCCAGCAGTGAAGGAAAGGGGAAGAGCAATGAGCAGTTCTTC.

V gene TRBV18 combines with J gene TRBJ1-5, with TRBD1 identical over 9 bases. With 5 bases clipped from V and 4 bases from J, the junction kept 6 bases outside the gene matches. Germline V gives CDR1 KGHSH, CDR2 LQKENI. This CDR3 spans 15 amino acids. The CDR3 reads CASSSTGGWNQPQHF. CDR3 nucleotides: TGTGCCAGCTCATCGACAGGGGGTTGGAATCAGCCCCAGCATTTT.

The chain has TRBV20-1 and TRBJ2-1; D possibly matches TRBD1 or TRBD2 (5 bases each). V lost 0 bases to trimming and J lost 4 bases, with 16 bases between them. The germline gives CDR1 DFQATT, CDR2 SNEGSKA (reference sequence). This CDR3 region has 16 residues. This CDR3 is CSARDRGRGGYNEQFF. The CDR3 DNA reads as TGCAGTGCTAGAGATCGAGGACGGGGCGGGTACAATGAGCAGTTCTTC.

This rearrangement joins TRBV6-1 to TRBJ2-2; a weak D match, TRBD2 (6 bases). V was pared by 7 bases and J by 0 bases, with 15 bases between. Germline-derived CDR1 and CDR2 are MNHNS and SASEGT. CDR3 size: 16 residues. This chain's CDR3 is CASIDGGTSNTGELFF. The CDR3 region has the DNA TGTGCCAGCATCGACGGAGGGACCTCGAACACCGGGGAGCTGTTTTTT.

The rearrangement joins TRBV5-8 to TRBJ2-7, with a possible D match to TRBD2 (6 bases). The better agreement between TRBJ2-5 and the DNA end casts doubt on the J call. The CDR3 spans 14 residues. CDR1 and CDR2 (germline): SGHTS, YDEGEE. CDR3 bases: TGTGCCAGCAGTCTCCGACTAGTGGAGGAGACCCAGTACTTC. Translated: CASSLRLVEETQYF.

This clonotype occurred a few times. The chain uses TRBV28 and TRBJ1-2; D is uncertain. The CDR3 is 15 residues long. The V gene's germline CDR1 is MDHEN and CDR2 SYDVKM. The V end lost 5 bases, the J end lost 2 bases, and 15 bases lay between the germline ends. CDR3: CASSPPRRANYGYTF. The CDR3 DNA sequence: TGTGCCAGCAGTCCTCCTAGGCGGGCAAACTATGGCTACACCTTC.

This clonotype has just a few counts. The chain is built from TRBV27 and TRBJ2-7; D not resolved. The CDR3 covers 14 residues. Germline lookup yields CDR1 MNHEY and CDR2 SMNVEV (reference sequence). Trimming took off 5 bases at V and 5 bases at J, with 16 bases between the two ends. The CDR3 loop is CASSPSPGPNEQYF. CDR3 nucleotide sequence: TGTGCCAGCAGTCCCTCCCCAGGCCCCAACGAGCAGTACTTC.

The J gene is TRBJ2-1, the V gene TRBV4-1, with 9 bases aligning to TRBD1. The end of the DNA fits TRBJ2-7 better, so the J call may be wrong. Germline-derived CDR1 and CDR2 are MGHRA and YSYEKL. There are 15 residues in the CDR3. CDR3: CASSQANRGQNEQYF. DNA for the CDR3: TGCGCCAGCAGCCAAGCGAACAGGGGGCAGAACGAGCAGTACTTC.

This CDR3 reads CASSEARYSNQPQHF. CDR3 DNA: TGTGCCAGCAGTGAAGCTCGCTATAGCAATCAGCCCCAGCATTTT. This sequence joins TRBV6-1 and TRBJ1-5; no clear D. Germline CDR1 is MNHNS and CDR2 is SASEGT. The CDR3 is 15 amino acids. V was cut by 0 bases and J by 0 bases, with 6 bases left in between.

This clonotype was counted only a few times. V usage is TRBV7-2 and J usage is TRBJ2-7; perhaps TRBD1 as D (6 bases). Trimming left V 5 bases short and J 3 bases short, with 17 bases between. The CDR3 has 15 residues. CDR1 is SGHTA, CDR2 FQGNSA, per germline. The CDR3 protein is CASSPRPGTSYEQYF. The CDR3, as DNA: TGTGCCAGCAGCCCCCGACCCGGGACAAGCTACGAGCAGTACTTC.